The 13 T cell receptor beta chains below were found in one sample sequenced in a study of cytomegalovirus exposure and HLA in healthy donors. The study ran its PCR with 60 Vbeta and 13 Jbeta primers. Data came from immunoSEQ multiplex PCR; TCRdb stores just in-frame clones and leaves some out. This sample yields about 130,000 clones, of which 70% to 80% are seen a single time; less than 4% belongs to the top ten. Sequencing was carried out using PBMCs. These receptors were collected from a man aged 40-50 years in good health and CMV-seropositive.

Concerning this clone itself: Germline and junction disagree at one end, which may indicate a read error. The chain employs TRBV25-1 and TRBJ2-7; no clear D. CDR3 length: 12 amino acids. Germline V gene sequence: CDR1 MGHDK, CDR2 SYGVNS. DNA of the CDR3: TGTGCCAGCAGTGAATTCTGGGCCGAGCAGTGCTTC. Translated: CASSEFWAEQCF.

The rearrangement uses TRBV5-4 and TRBJ2-3, with D perhaps TRBD1 (6 bases). The CDR3 has 15 residues. The V end was cut by 3 bases, the J end by 0 bases, with 11 bases between. Germline CDR1 SGHNT, CDR2 YYREEE (reference sequence). The CDR3 nucleotides read TGTGCCAGCAGCTCGCGGACAGTTAGCACAGATACGCAGTATTTT. Protein: CASSSRTVSTDTQYF.

This clone has only one observation. The V gene is TRBV6-5, the J gene TRBJ2-1; a weak D match, TRBD1 (5 bases). This CDR3 comprises 12 residues. Germline lookup yields CDR1 MNHEY and CDR2 SVGAGI. V shed 4 bases and J shed 12 bases, with 13 bases lying between them. The DNA for the CDR3 is TGTGCCAGCAGTTCCGGACAAAGGGGGCAGTTCTTC. This translates into CASSSGQRGQFF.

The rearrangement links TRBV12-5 to TRBJ2-1; 8 bases agree with TRBD2. The CDR3 length is 17 residues. CDR1 and CDR2 (germline): LGHNT, FRNRAP. Losses at the gene ends were 5 bases for V and 0 bases for J; bases not matched to a gene: 9. CDR3 DNA sequence: TGTGCTAGTGGTCCCCGGGGGAGCGGGAGCTCCTACAATGAGCAGTTCTTC. Its protein product is CASGPRGSGSSYNEQFF.

This chain joins TRBV4-1 and TRBJ1-5; 8 positions match TRBD1. Trimming at V came to 1 base and at J to 7 bases, leaving 9 bases not matched to a gene. This CDR3 is 16 amino acids long. Germline V gives CDR1 MGHRA, CDR2 YSYEKL. CDR3 DNA: TGCGCCAGCAGCCAAGGCCCCGGACAGGGATGGCAGCCCCAGCATTTT. Residues: CASSQGPGQGWQPQHF.

The chain recombines TRBV7-2 with TRBJ2-1; 13 bases fit TRBD2. This CDR3 region has 15 residues. Germline V gives CDR1 SGHTA, CDR2 FQGNSA. V dropped 4 bases and J dropped 6; count of bases not matched to a gene: 3. In DNA form, the CDR3 reads TGTGCCAGCAGCTCGACTAGCGGGAGGTTCAATGAGCAGTTCTTC. The encoded protein is CASSSTSGRFNEQFF.

CDR3 in DNA: TGTGCCAGCAGTTCTCCGGGACAGGGGGGTTCTAATGAAAAACTGTTTTTT. This gives the protein CASSSPGQGGSNEKLFF. The chain has TRBV28 and TRBJ1-4; TRBD1 agrees at 11 bases. After removal of 4 bases from V and 3 bases from J, the junction contained 7 bases not matched to a gene. Germline values: CDR1 MDHEN, CDR2 SYDVKM. The CDR3 covers 17 residues. Drawing the rest from reference TRBV28 and TRBJ1-4, the complete variable domain is DVKVTQSSRYLVKRTGEKVFLECVQDMDHENMFWYRQDPGLGLRLIYFSYDVKMKEKGDIPEGYSVSREKKERFSLILESASTNQTSMYLCASSSPGQGGSNEKLFFGSGTQLSVL.

This chain links TRBV5-1 with TRBJ1-1, with D possibly being TRBD1 (6 bases). Per germline, CDR1 SGHRS and CDR2 YFSETQ. Trimming pared 0 bases from V and 1 base from J, leaving 10 bases between. The CDR3 is 15 residues long. The CDR3 is CASSLDGQRNTEAFF. The CDR3 DNA reads TGCGCCAGCAGCTTGGACGGACAGCGGAACACTGAAGCTTTCTTT.

This rearrangement joins TRBV19 to TRBJ1-1; unclear D gene. V dropped 5 bases and J dropped 1 base, with 11 bases sitting between them. Germline loops: CDR1 LNHDA, CDR2 SQIVND (reference sequence). The CDR3 is 14 amino acids. The CDR3, as DNA: TGTGCCAGTAGTCTCCCCGGCGGGAACACTGAAGCTTTCTTT. Translated: CASSLPGGNTEAFF.

The genes are TRBV19 and TRBJ2-5; TRBD2 might be the D (6 bases). Germline V gives CDR1 LNHDA, CDR2 SQIVND (reference sequence). The CDR3 runs to 14 residues. Trimming removed 3 bases from V and 0 bases from J, with 8 bases in between. The CDR3 bases are TGTGCCAGTAGTATCGGCGGGGACCAAGAGACCCAGTACTTC. It yields the protein CASSIGGDQETQYF.

The rearrangement uses TRBV6-6 and TRBJ2-5; 8 bases agree with TRBD1. Germline V gene sequence: CDR1 MNHNY, CDR2 SVGAGI (reference sequence). The V and J ends lost 4 bases and 4 bases, in that order; junction bases with no gene match: 2. CDR3 length: 13 residues. This CDR3 reads CASSLTGAETQYF. In DNA form, the CDR3 reads TGTGCCAGCAGTTTGACAGGGGCAGAGACCCAGTACTTC.

The chain couples TRBV19 to TRBJ2-3; tentative D call: TRBD2 (6 bases). The ends were cut back, 0 bases at V and 6 bases at J, with 7 bases in the middle. CDR1 and CDR2 from the germline V gene are LNHDA and SQIVND (reference sequence). The CDR3 length is 13 residues. The CDR3 loop reads CASSIDREDTQYF. The CDR3 DNA follows: TGTGCCAGTAGTATAGATCGGGAGGATACGCAGTATTTT.

This chain joins TRBV2 and TRBJ1-5; D not certain. V lost 7 bases and J 7 bases, leaving 11 bases between the germline ends. This CDR3 is built from 12 residues. The germline gives CDR1 SNHLY, CDR2 FYNNEI. CDR3 DNA sequence: TGTGCCAGCACCGAGGGTCGCCAGCCCCAGCATTTT. It translates to CASTEGRQPQHF. Combining the CDR3 with reference TRBV2 and TRBJ1-5 gives the whole variable domain EPEVTQTPSHQVTQMGQEVILRCVPISNHLYFYWYRQILGQKVEFLVSFYNNEISEKSEIFDDQFSVERPDGSNFTLKIRSTKLEDSAMYFCASTEGRQPQHFGDGTRLSIL.